A selection of T cell receptor beta chains follows, all from one sample in a study of blood T cell repertoires in COVID-19. Using immunoSEQ multiplex PCR, the repertoire was profiled, and TCRdb retains in-frame clones only, with some absent. The profile shows 200,000 to 250,000 clones, 65% to 90% of them singletons. The specimen sequenced was peripheral blood. These receptors all come from an older woman with acute or convalescent COVID-19. Both conserved end residues are part of each CDR3. D genes are given only for firm matches. Clone size is given for some rows only: seen once, a few or many times, or a class if the clone is expanded.

>TRBJ1-2|NA|TRBV19|TRBD1
CASSIDQGDGYTF
TGTGCCAGTAGTATAGATCAGGGGGATGGCTACACCTTC
>TRBJ1-6|NA|TRBV10-2|TRBD1
CASSETTGNYNSPLHF
TGCGCCAGCAGTGAAACGACAGGGAACTATAATTCACCCCTCCACTTT
>TRBJ2-5|NA|TRBV7-2|NA
CASSLTVQETQYF
TGTGCCAGCAGCCTAACAGTACAAGAGACCCAGTACTTC
>TRBJ2-5|NA|TRBV2|TRBD1
CASSQPGQGETQYF
TGTGCCAGCAGTCAGCCGGGACAGGGGGAGACCCAGTACTTC
>TRBJ1-1|NA|TRBV6-6|TRBD1
CASRRGQGFEAFF
TGTGCCAGCAGGAGAGGACAGGGCTTTGAAGCTTTCTTT
>TRBJ1-2|few|TRBV18|NA
CASSPWRENNGYTF
TGTGCCAGCTCACCATGGAGGGAAAATAATGGCTACACCTTC
>TRBJ2-3|NA|TRBV6-5|NA
CASSRTGDTQYF
TGTGCCAGCAGTCGCACGGGGGATACGCAGTATTTT
>TRBJ1-2|NA|TRBV6-4|NA
CASSTGPNYGYTF
TGTGCCAGCAGTACAGGGCCCAACTATGGCTACACCTTC
>TRBJ1-2|NA|TRBV9|NA
CASSPGQGSYGYTF
TGTGCCAGCAGCCCGGGTCAGGGTAGCTATGGCTACACCTTC
>TRBJ1-6|NA|TRBV5-1|TRBD1
CASSSGQGANSPLHF
TGCGCCAGCAGCTCGGGACAGGGGGCGAATTCACCCCTCCACTTT
>TRBJ1-1|NA|TRBV5-8|TRBD1
CASRSGQPNTEAFF
TGTGCCAGCAGGTCGGGACAGCCGAACACTGAAGCTTTCTTT
>TRBJ1-2|NA|TRBV6-5|NA
CASSRQAANYGYTF
TGTGCCAGCAGTCGACAGGCAGCTAACTATGGCTACACCTTC
>TRBJ1-5|NA|TRBV5-8|NA
CASSLEFGRFSNQPQHF
TGTGCCAGCAGCTTGGAGTTTGGCAGGTTTAGCAATCAGCCCCAGCATTTT
>TRBJ2-3|NA|TRBV11-2|NA
CASSFNTDTQYF
TGTGCCAGCAGCTTCAACACAGATACGCAGTATTTT
>TRBJ1-3|NA|TRBV6-6|NA
CASSYTSGNTIYF
TGTGCCAGCAGTTATACTTCTGGAAACACCATATATTTT
>TRBJ2-5|NA|TRBV5-1|NA
CASSPGLETQYF
TGCGCCAGCAGCCCGGGACTAGAGACCCAGTACTTC
>TRBJ1-1|NA|TRBV5-4|NA
CASSSRETEAFF
TGTGCCAGCAGCTCCAGGGAAACTGAAGCTTTCTTT
>TRBJ1-1|NA|TRBV12-3/TRBV12-4|NA
CASSLVGAEAFF
TGTGCCAGCAGTTTGGTTGGAGCTGAAGCTTTCTTT
>TRBJ2-6|NA|TRBV6-5|NA
CASSYLSGANVLTF
TGTGCCAGCAGTTACCTCTCTGGGGCCAACGTCCTGACTTTC
>TRBJ1-2|NA|TRBV28|NA
CASSFRLFGYTF
TGTGCCAGCAGTTTCCGGTTGTTCGGCTACACCTTC
>TRBJ1-1|once|TRBV4-3|TRBD1
CASSQDHRGSEAFF
TGCGCCAGCAGCCAAGATCACAGGGGCAGTGAAGCTTTCTTT
>TRBJ2-3|NA|TRBV6-5|NA
CASQKPPDTQYF
TGTGCCAGCCAAAAGCCGCCAGATACGCAGTATTTT
>TRBJ2-5|NA|TRBV6-1|NA
CASSDFSRTAQETQYF
TGTGCCAGCAGTGATTTTAGTCGGACAGCCCAAGAGACCCAGTACTTC
>TRBJ2-7|once|TRBV7-9|TRBD1
CASSLAWTGKYEQYF
TGTGCCAGCAGCTTAGCGTGGACAGGGAAATACGAGCAGTACTTC
>TRBJ1-4|NA|TRBV7-2|NA
CASSLSGQNEKLFF
TGTGCCAGCAGCCTCTCGGGACAAAATGAAAAACTGTTTTTT
>TRBJ1-6|NA|TRBV6-2/TRBV6-3|NA
CASSYNRQNNSPLHF
TGTGCCAGCAGTTACAACCGCCAGAATAATTCACCCCTCCACTTT
>TRBJ2-3|once|TRBV4-1|TRBD2
CASSQDRLAGGTDTQYF
TGCGCCAGCAGCCAAGATAGGCTAGCGGGGGGGACAGATACGCAGTATTTT
>TRBJ1-3|NA|TRBV5-6|TRBD1
CASSLPGQGSGNTIYF
TGTGCCAGCAGCTTGCCGGGACAGGGCTCTGGAAACACCATATATTTT
>TRBJ1-1|NA|TRBV4-1|TRBD1
CASSPTGLLNTEAFF
TGCGCCAGCAGCCCGACAGGGCTCCTGAACACTGAAGCTTTCTTT
>TRBJ1-4|NA|TRBV5-1|TRBD1
CASSLRGQSDEKLFF
TGCGCCAGCAGCTTGCGGGGACAGAGCGATGAAAAACTGTTTTTT
>TRBJ1-6|NA|TRBV18|NA
CASSPIHLQGNSPLHF
TGTGCCAGCTCACCGATCCACCTCCAGGGTAATTCACCCCTCCACTTT
>TRBJ1-1|NA|TRBV2|NA
CASSFDPGGEAFF
TGTGCCAGCAGTTTTGACCCCGGAGGTGAAGCTTTCTTT
>TRBJ2-7|once|TRBV3-1/TRBV3-2|NA
CASSQQGLIYEQYF
TGTGCCAGCAGCCAACAGGGTTTGATCTACGAGCAGTACTTC
>TRBJ1-5|NA|TRBV30|NA
CAWSRQGNQPQHF
TGTGCCTGGAGTAGGCAGGGCAATCAGCCCCAGCATTTT
>TRBJ2-1|NA|TRBV2|NA
CASSEARGRGNEQFF
TGTGCCAGCAGTGAAGCCCGGGGGCGGGGGAATGAGCAGTTCTTC
>TRBJ1-4|NA|TRBV5-6|TRBD1
CASSLTFTGGAGEKLFF
TGTGCCAGCAGCTTGACCTTTACAGGGGGAGCGGGTGAAAAACTGTTTTTT
>TRBJ2-2|once|TRBV9|NA
CASSVIGGTGELFF
TGTGCCAGCAGCGTAATAGGGGGTACCGGGGAGCTGTTTTTT
>TRBJ2-7|NA|TRBV14|TRBD2
CASNQGSGVVGQYF
TGTGCCAGCAACCAAGGTAGCGGGGTCGTGGGGCAGTACTTC
>TRBJ1-2|few|TRBV7-9|TRBD1
CASSLRIGGDRDYGYTF
TGTGCCAGCAGCTTACGCATCGGCGGAGACAGGGACTATGGCTACACCTTC
>TRBJ2-5|NA|TRBV9|TRBD2
CASSVGTSGGTQETQYF
TGTGCCAGCAGCGTAGGCACTAGCGGGGGGACCCAAGAGACCCAGTACTTC
>TRBJ1-5|NA|TRBV6-2/TRBV6-3|TRBD1
CASSIGQGWQPQHF
TGTGCCAGCAGCATTGGACAGGGCTGGCAGCCCCAGCATTTT
>TRBJ1-1|NA|TRBV6-2/TRBV6-3|TRBD1
CASSYRQGKAVNTEAFF
TGTGCCAGCAGTTATAGACAGGGGAAGGCGGTGAACACTGAAGCTTTCTTT
>TRBJ1-2|NA|TRBV5-1|NA
CASSFRDYGYTF
TGCGCCAGCAGCTTCCGGGACTATGGCTACACCTTC
>TRBJ1-1|NA|TRBV5-1|NA
CASSLGTHSNEAFF
TGCGCCAGCAGCTTGGGGACACATTCGAATGAAGCTTTCTTT
>TRBJ2-1|few|TRBV3-1/TRBV3-2|TRBD2
CASSHSSGVYNEQFF
TGTGCCAGCAGCCATAGTAGCGGGGTATACAATGAGCAGTTCTTC
>TRBJ1-6|NA|TRBV10-3|TRBD1
CAINQGANSPLHF
TGTGCCATCAATCAGGGGGCTAATTCACCCCTCCACTTT
>TRBJ2-1|NA|TRBV7-8|NA
CASSRQVSTYNEQFF
TGTGCCAGCAGCCGACAGGTCAGTACCTACAATGAGCAGTTCTTC
>TRBJ1-3|many|TRBV28|NA
CASSLLSQGNTIYF
TGTGCCAGCAGTTTATTGTCGCAGGGAAACACCATATATTTT
>TRBJ1-1|once|TRBV7-9|NA
CASSLARRGNTEAFF
TGTGCCAGCAGCTTAGCGAGGCGAGGTAACACTGAAGCTTTCTTT
>TRBJ2-7|NA|TRBV6-6|NA
CASQGAGAHEQYF
TGTGCCAGCCAGGGGGCGGGGGCCCACGAGCAGTACTTC
>TRBJ1-4|few|TRBV27|NA
CASSLTFGPPEEKLFF
TGTGCCAGCAGTTTAACATTTGGGCCCCCAGAGGAAAAACTGTTTTTT
>TRBJ2-7|NA|TRBV9|TRBD1
CASSVAGFPGQGRDEQYF
TGTGCCAGCAGCGTAGCTGGTTTTCCGGGACAGGGGAGGGACGAGCAGTACTTC
>TRBJ1-1|once|TRBV2|NA
CASGQPNTEAFF
TGTGCCAGCGGGCAGCCGAACACTGAAGCTTTCTTT